The 4 T cell receptor beta chains presented below share a single source sample, sequenced in a study of cytotoxic CD8 clonotypes in ibrutinib-treated CLL. Sequenced by immunoSEQ multiplex PCR; TCRdb stores in-frame clones only, minus some. The sample carries some 25,000 clones, approximately 71% recorded once. This specimen consisted of PBMCs, obtained at disease progression, from a patient treated with ibrutinib. The receptors were sampled from a human donor with chronic lymphocytic leukemia.

The chain couples TRBV7-3 to TRBJ1-5; D uncertain. Germline V CDR1 and CDR2: SGHTA, FQGTGA. The CDR3 consists of 14 residues. V lost 5 bases and J lost 1, with 9 bases in between. This chain's CDR3 is CASSPKASNQPQHF. The CDR3 DNA reads TGTGCCAGCAGCCCCAAGGCCAGCAATCAGCCCCAGCATTTT.

Here the CDR3 DNA reads TGTGCCAGCAGCTTCCTCCTCTCTGGGGCCAACGTCCTGACTTTC. This gives the protein CASSFLLSGANVLTF. The chain combines TRBV7-9 with TRBJ2-6; the D is unclear. The CDR3 runs 15 residues. CDR1 is SEHNR, CDR2 FQNEAQ, per germline (reference sequence). V shed 3 bases and J shed 0 bases, with 6 bases lying between them.

The V call is TRBV7-6, the J call TRBJ2-7; 12 positions match TRBD2. This CDR3 contains 16 residues. The junction had 7 bases not matched to a gene; V was cut back by 3 bases and J by 4 bases. Germline assignment: CDR1 SGHVS and CDR2 FNYEAQ. CDR3 amino acids: CASSLTTSGGPYEQYF. The CDR3 DNA reads as TGTGCCAGCAGCTTGACGACTAGCGGGGGACCTTACGAGCAGTACTTC.

This clone has a handful of counts. This rearrangement joins TRBV30 to TRBJ1-6; D is possibly TRBD1 (5 bases). The CDR3 runs 13 residues. Germline CDR1 reads GTSNPN; CDR2 reads SVGIG (reference sequence). The ends were cut back, 3 bases at V and 13 bases at J, with 16 bases in the middle. In DNA form, the CDR3 reads TGTGCCTGGAGAGGTGGAGGGGTGCGGCCCCTCCACTTT. Amino acids: CAWRGGGVRPLHF.